The 19 T cell receptor beta chains below come from one sample, sequenced in a study of T cell responses to AZD1222 COVID-19 vaccine. Here immunoSEQ multiplex PCR was the method, and the copy in TCRdb shows in-frame clones only, minus some. Altogether about 67,000 clones are present, 80% to 85% being singletons, with the ten largest covering 20% to 25%. The source material was peripheral blood, sampled on day 0 of AZD1222 vaccination. The source is an adult in good health.

The genes are TRBV7-9 and TRBJ1-2; weak D call: TRBD1 (6 bases). The germline V gene has CDR1 SEHNR and CDR2 FQNEAQ (reference sequence). The CDR3 spans 14 residues. With 5 bases removed from V and 4 bases from J, the gap between germline ends came to 14 bases. CDR3 in amino acids: CASSRAGTPYGYTF. In DNA form, the CDR3 reads TGTGCCAGCAGCCGAGCCGGGACACCCTATGGCTACACCTTC.

The V call is TRBV3-1 (or the pseudogene TRBV3-2), the J call TRBJ2-7; D unresolved. Trimming shortened V by 2 bases and J by 0 bases, and 14 bases separated the two germline ends. Germline CDR1 is LGHDT and CDR2 is YNNKEL (reference sequence). CDR3 length: 16 amino acids. This chain's CDR3 is CASSQPGVATSYEQYF. The CDR3 nucleotides are TGTGCCAGCAGCCAACCTGGAGTCGCAACCTCCTACGAGCAGTACTTC.

The rearrangement joins TRBV7-8 to TRBJ1-1, with 9 bases fitting TRBD1. CDR1 SGHVS and CDR2 FQNEAQ come from the germline V gene. This CDR3 region has 14 residues. J gave up 1 base and V 7 bases, and 4 bases lay outside the gene matches. CDR3 bases: TGTGCCAGCATGCCGGGACAGGGGAACACTGAAGCTTTCTTT. Protein sequence: CASMPGQGNTEAFF. Full variable domain (remainder filled in from reference TRBV7-8 and TRBJ1-1): GAGVSQSPRYKVAKRGQDVALRCDPISGHVSLFWYQQALGQGPEFLTYFQNEAQLDKSGLPSDRFFAERPEGSVSTLKIQRTQQEDSAVYLCASMPGQGNTEAFFGQGTRLTVV.

The chain joins TRBV19 to TRBJ2-7; D is uncertain. Deletions cut 4 bases from V and 3 bases from J, with 13 bases between. The germline gives CDR1 LNHDA, CDR2 SQIVND (reference sequence). The CDR3 length is 14 residues. CDR3 protein: CASSTQMGLYEQYF. For the CDR3, the DNA is TGTGCCAGTAGTACCCAGATGGGCCTCTACGAGCAGTACTTC.

The chain combines TRBV7-9 with TRBJ2-3, with 8 bases matching TRBD2. Germline lookup yields CDR1 SEHNR and CDR2 FQNEAQ (reference sequence). The CDR3 has 15 residues. J was trimmed by 0 bases and V by 5 bases; bases with no gene match: 4. CDR3 in amino acids: CASSPTSGSTDTQYF. In DNA form, the CDR3 reads TGTGCCAGCAGCCCCACTAGCGGCAGCACAGATACGCAGTATTTT.

The chain combines TRBV15 with TRBJ2-2; D is perhaps TRBD1 or TRBD2 (5 bases each). In germline, CDR1 is LNHNV, CDR2 YYDKDF (reference sequence). CDR3 size: 16 residues. Trimming stripped 5 bases from V and 3 bases from J, with 16 bases between. The CDR3 protein is CATSPRPGQDTGELFF. The CDR3 coding sequence is TGTGCCACCAGCCCAAGGCCGGGGCAAGACACCGGGGAGCTGTTTTTT.

The rearrangement uses TRBV7-6 and TRBJ1-1, with 7 nucleotides matching TRBD1. The CDR3 spans 14 residues. J lost 5 bases, V lost 5 bases, and 8 bases had no gene match. Germline loops: CDR1 SGHVS, CDR2 FNYEAQ. The CDR3 sequence: CASSRMGQNTEAFF. CDR3 nucleotides: TGTGCCAGCAGCCGAATGGGACAGAATACTGAAGCTTTCTTT.

This clone has only one observation. The chain uses TRBV10-1 and TRBJ1-1, with TRBD1 matching over 9 bases. J lost 4 bases, V lost 7 bases, and 10 bases had no gene match. CDR3 length equals 15 residues. CDR1 WNHNN and CDR2 SYGVQD come from the germline V gene (reference sequence). CDR3 nucleotide sequence: TGCGCCAGCATCACCTGGACAGGGGCGGGCACTGAAGCTTTCTTT. This codes for CASITWTGAGTEAFF.

The genes are TRBV7-2 and TRBJ1-2, with D possibly being TRBD1 (5 bases). The germline gives CDR1 SGHTA, CDR2 FQGNSA. V was cut by 5 bases and J by 10 bases, with 14 bases left in between. The CDR3 has 12 amino acids. In nucleotides, the CDR3 is TGTGCCAGCAGCCAGGGACCGGCCCTCTACACCTTC. Encoded protein: CASSQGPALYTF. Drawing the rest from reference TRBV7-2 and TRBJ1-2, the complete variable domain is GAGVSQSPSNKVTEKGKDVELRCDPISGHTALYWYRQSLGQGLEFLIYFQGNSAPDKSGLPSDRFSAERTGGSVSTLTIQRTQQEDSAVYLCASSQGPALYTFGSGTRLTVV.

The chain recombines TRBV7-2 with TRBJ1-2; D not certain. CDR1 is SGHTA and CDR2 is FQGNSA in the germline V gene. Between the trimmed V and J ends, which lost 0 bases and 8 bases, there was a span of 13 bases. This CDR3 has 14 amino acids. The CDR3 nucleotides read TGTGCCAGCAGCTTAGCCGGACTCCCGGGGGGCTACACCTTC. The encoded protein is CASSLAGLPGGYTF.

V usage is TRBV6-2 or TRBV6-3 and J usage is TRBJ2-7; a weak D match, TRBD2 (6 bases). The V gene's germline CDR1 is MNHEY and CDR2 SVGEGT. The CDR3 extends over 15 amino acids. Trimming pared 2 bases from V and 2 bases from J, leaving 13 bases between. The CDR3 is CASSYVLAWPYEQYF. The CDR3 DNA reads as TGTGCCAGCAGTTACGTCCTAGCGTGGCCCTACGAGCAGTACTTC.

The genes are TRBV7-6 and TRBJ2-7, with a tentative D call TRBD2 (6 bases). The V gene lost 0 bases and the J gene lost 3 bases, with 15 bases spanning the gap. Germline V gene data show CDR1 as SGHVS and CDR2 as FNYEAQ. The CDR3 length is 16 residues. CDR3 nucleotides: TGTGCCAGCAGCTTAGCCGTTTACGGGGGAGTCTACGAGCAGTACTTC. It specifies CASSLAVYGGVYEQYF. The full variable domain, its missing parts supplied by reference TRBV7-6 and TRBJ2-7, is GAGVSQSPRYKVTKRGQDVALRCDPISGHVSLYWYRQALGQGPEFLTYFNYEAQQDKSGLPNDRFSAERPEGSISTLTIQRTEQRDSAMYRCASSLAVYGGVYEQYFGPGTRLTVT.

The gene calls are TRBV5-6 and TRBJ2-5; D gene ambiguous. Germline CDR1 and CDR2: SGHDT and YYEEEE. With 2 bases removed from V and 2 bases from J, the gap between germline ends came to 10 bases. The length of the CDR3 is 14 residues. The CDR3 is CASSFMFLQETQYF. In nucleotides, the CDR3 is TGTGCCAGCAGCTTTATGTTTCTTCAAGAGACCCAGTACTTC.

The chain has TRBV18 and TRBJ2-2; D is unclear. The CDR3 totals 12 residues. CDR1 is KGHSH and CDR2 is LQKENI in the germline V gene. The V end was cut by 6 bases, the J end by 3 bases, with 5 bases between. The CDR3 protein is CASSLYTGELFF. In DNA, the CDR3 is TGTGCCAGCTCTCTTTACACCGGGGAGCTGTTTTTT. The complete variable domain, with remaining parts taken from reference TRBV18 and TRBJ2-2, reads NAGVMQNPRHLVRRRGQEARLRCSPMKGHSHVYWYRQLPEEGLKFMVYLQKENIIDESGMPKERFSAEFPKEGPSILRIQQVVRGDSAAYFCASSLYTGELFFGEGSRLTVL.

The chain links TRBV4-3 to TRBJ1-3; D call uncertain. The CDR3 spans 16 residues. With 1 base removed from V and 0 bases from J, the gap between germline ends came to 10 bases. Germline V CDR1 and CDR2: LGHNA, YSLEER. Here the CDR3 DNA reads TGCGCCAGCAGCCAAGTTTCCAGCCCCTCTGGAAACACCATATATTTT. Protein sequence: CASSQVSSPSGNTIYF.

This clone has a single count. The chain links TRBV11-2 to TRBJ1-4; tentatively, D is TRBD1 (5 bases). The CDR3 totals 15 residues. With 4 bases removed from V and 5 bases from J, the gap between germline ends came to 14 bases. Germline CDR1 and CDR2: SGHAT and FQNNGV. CDR3 sequence reads: CASSSSGQWNEKLFF. Written as DNA, the CDR3 is TGTGCCAGCAGCTCCTCAGGGCAGTGGAATGAAAAACTGTTTTTT.

The genes are TRBV6-2 or TRBV6-3 and TRBJ2-7, with 7 bases matching TRBD1. The CDR3 covers 14 residues. J lost 0 bases, V lost 5 bases, and 4 bases had no gene match. Per germline, CDR1 MNHEY and CDR2 SVGEGT. As DNA, the CDR3 is TGTGCCAGCAGTCCGACAGGGAACTCCTACGAGCAGTACTTC. It yields the protein CASSPTGNSYEQYF.

V usage is TRBV7-9 and J usage is TRBJ2-1, with D unresolved. There are 13 residues in the CDR3. The germline V gene encodes CDR1 SEHNR and CDR2 FQNEAQ (reference sequence). The chain's CDR3 is CATAPPSYNEQFF. CDR3 nucleotide sequence: TGTGCTACTGCGCCCCCCTCCTACAATGAGCAGTTCTTC.

This clone has only one observation. V usage is TRBV3-1 (or the pseudogene TRBV3-2) and J usage is TRBJ2-1, with D maybe TRBD1 (5 bases). Trimming took 1 base from V and 10 from J, leaving 14 bases between them. Germline-derived CDR1 and CDR2 are LGHDT and YNNKEL (reference sequence). The CDR3 sequence is 14 residues long. CDR3 nucleotides: TGTGCCAGCAGCCAAGTAGACAGTCCCTGGGAGCAGTTCTTC. Translated, it gives CASSQVDSPWEQFF.